The 3 T cell receptor beta chains listed next were all sequenced from one sample in a study of T cells in Graves' hyperthyroidism and ophthalmopathy. Amplified regions were TCR beta CDR3 sequences from RNA transcripts. First-round RT-PCR with HTBI primers amplified the TCR CDR3 region. A single record per CDR3 protein comes from TCRdb applying MiXCR to the multiplex PCR reads. The sample carries under 450,000 distinct CDR3 sequences, 17% recorded once. The sequencing sample was made of blood. All receptors derive from a woman in her thirties with Graves' hyperthyroidism that later progressed to Graves' ophthalmopathy.

The J gene is TRBJ2-1, the V gene TRBV20-1; perhaps D is TRBD1 or TRBD2 (5 bases each). V lost 4 bases to trimming and J lost 2 bases, with 9 bases between them. Looked up from germline, CDR1 is DFQATT and CDR2 is SNEGSKA (reference sequence). The CDR3 spans 13 residues. CDR3 in amino acids: CSATGTTYNEQFF. The CDR3 nucleotides read TGCAGTGCTACCGGGACGACCTACAATGAGCAGTTCTTC.

The chain joins TRBV9 to TRBJ2-5; unclear D gene. V lost 2 bases and J lost 5, with 10 bases in between. The CDR3 extends over 13 amino acids. Germline V gene sequence: CDR1 SGDLS, CDR2 YYNGEE. DNA for the CDR3: TGTGCCAGCAGCGTCAACAGCCAGGAGACCCAGTACTTC. Translating gives CASSVNSQETQYF.

CDR3 DNA sequence: TGTGCCAGCAGTTTAGCGCTCGGACAATACGAGCAGTACTTC. It specifies CASSLALGQYEQYF. The rearrangement joins TRBV12-3 or TRBV12-4 to TRBJ2-7; TRBD1 is a possible D gene (5 bases). The CDR3 contains 14 residues. Trimming cost V 0 bases and J 4 bases, with 10 bases left between them.